This T cell receptor (beta chain) was captured by sequencing in a study of beta chain features in type 1 diabetes. Germline assignment: CDR1 SGHAT and CDR2 FQNNGV. This CDR3 spans 15 amino acids. The V gene lost 2 bases and the J gene lost 2 bases, with 12 bases spanning the gap. It was one heparinised blood draw, averaging around 120 mL, that each donor gave. The entirety of the isolated RNA underwent reverse transcription, so expressed TCRB transcripts were sequenced. Some clones are missing from TCRdb's copy, which holds only in-frame ones; the method was immunoSEQ multiplex PCR. The table records 900,000 or so clones, 15% to 20% of them present only once.

The sequence derives from a woman between 18 and 29 years old in good health. The source material was naive CD4+ T cells from blood. V gene TRBV11-2 combines with J gene TRBJ2-5; a possible D gene is TRBD2 (6 bases). For the CDR3, the DNA is TGTGCCAGCAGCTTATCACTAGCACCACAAGAGACCCAGTACTTC. This sequence encodes CASSLSLAPQETQYF.